A few counts support the clone carrying this TCR beta chain. The antigen is not known. The source of the sample is a study of cytomegalovirus exposure and HLA in healthy donors. The wider study: An early data release held tens of millions of unique TCRs from HLA-typed donors. Study-wide results and caveats: Altogether, some 170 TCR beta chains were recorded as cytomegalovirus-associated. Analysis was performed later, and it showed HLA-associated TCR beta chains to be more clonally expanded than equally common others.

13 Jbeta primers and 60 Vbeta primers were used for the PCR. The protocol was immunoSEQ multiplex PCR, while the TCRdb copy is restricted to in-frame clones and leaves out a portion. The table lists 100,000 to 150,000 clones, roughly four fifths of them singletons. The sample was PBMCs. This receptor was obtained from a woman aged 40 to 50 in good health and CMV-seronegative.

CDR3 nucleotide sequence: TGTGCCATCAGTGGTTTCCACCAAACAAACTACGAGCAGTACTTC. Its translation is CAISGFHQTNYEQYF. The chain uses TRBV10-3 and TRBJ2-7, with unresolved D. Germline V gives CDR1 ENHRY, CDR2 SYGVKD. The CDR3 has 15 amino acids. The V end lost 4 bases, the J end lost 3 bases, and 16 bases lay between the germline ends.